The 29 T cell receptor beta chains given below trace back to one sample, sequenced in a study of CD8+ T cells in alopecia areata (dated by TCRdb to the late 2010s). Read against the paper, the sample's time point label means: around 4 weeks on oral tofacitinib. Taken with the paper, the label for treatment or condition translates to: oral pan-JAK inhibitor, 5-10 mg twice daily. The library was obtained by the immunoSEQ multiplex PCR assay. RNA was extracted from all samples and reverse transcribed into cDNA, which served as template for TCR sequencing. In TCRdb, the immuneACCESS table is reduced to in-frame sequences with V and J assigned. These tables do not hold every clone; where another copy was compared, an unresolved V gene accounts for under half, and the others remain unexplained. For this sample there are 200,000 to 250,000 clones; more than 45% appear just once. Of the sample, 1.6% falls within the top ten clones.

This material consisted of CD4+ T cells sorted from blood, taken at week 4, from a patient treated with tofacitinib. The source is a human donor with alopecia areata.

This clone was seen only a few times. The V call is TRBV30, the J call TRBJ2-5, with D possibly matching TRBD1 (6 bases). The CDR3 length is 15 residues. V was cut by 1 base and J by 7 bases, with 19 bases left in between. CDR1 is GTSNPN, CDR2 SVGIG, per germline (reference sequence). CDR3 nucleotides: TGTGCCTGGAGTGCAGGGGTAGGGAAAGGCGTGACCCAGTACTTC. Translation gives CAWSAGVGKGVTQYF.

This clone was found once. The genes are TRBV30 and TRBJ1-1, with D perhaps TRBD1 (5 bases). There are 14 residues in the CDR3. Germline CDR1 is GTSNPN and CDR2 is SVGIG (reference sequence). V was pared by 2 bases and J by 2 bases, with 12 bases between. CDR3 loop: CAWSIGATNTEAFF. The CDR3 DNA is TGTGCCTGGAGTATAGGGGCAACTAACACTGAAGCTTTCTTT.

The chain uses TRBV30 and TRBJ2-5; TRBD1 agrees at 7 bases. This CDR3 has 13 amino acids. Trimming took 2 bases from V and 2 from J; bases not matched to a gene: 2. From germline, CDR1 is GTSNPN and CDR2 SVGIG (reference sequence). The CDR3 bases are TGTGCCTGGAGTATGGGACAGCAAGAGACCCAGTACTTC. Its translation: CAWSMGQQETQYF.

Here the CDR3 reads CATSRAGIYEQYF. CDR3 nucleotide sequence: TGTGCCACCAGCAGAGCAGGAATTTACGAGCAGTACTTC. The genes are TRBV15 and TRBJ2-7; D uncertain. The CDR3 is 13 amino acids. V lost 1 base and J 4 bases, leaving 8 bases between the germline ends. Per the germline V gene, CDR1 is LNHNV and CDR2 is YYDKDF (reference sequence).

The DNA for the CDR3 is TGCGCCAGTCCCGGGGGGAGGGAGTATCTTATACCACCCCTCCACTTT. Its protein is CASPGGREYLIPPLHF. The V call is TRBV23-1, the J call TRBJ1-6; D is perhaps TRBD1 (5 bases). TRBV23-1 carries the ORF label, with uncertain function. The V gene lost 9 bases and the J gene lost 11 bases, with 26 bases spanning the gap. The CDR3 runs 16 residues.

In its sample, this clone was seen once. This chain uses TRBV7-2 with TRBJ2-7; no firm D call. The germline V gene encodes CDR1 SGHTA and CDR2 FQGNSA. This CDR3 comprises 14 residues. Trimming shortened V by 1 base and J by 2 bases, and 9 bases separated the two germline ends. The DNA of the CDR3 is TGTGCCAGCAGCTTAGGGTCAAAAGCCTACGAGCAGTACTTC. Protein product: CASSLGSKAYEQYF.

This clone was recorded a few times. This chain links TRBV30 with TRBJ2-1; TRBD1 is a possible D gene (6 bases). Germline CDR1 reads GTSNPN; CDR2 reads SVGIG (reference sequence). This CDR3 is 12 amino acids long. Trimming took off 6 bases at V and 13 bases at J, with 19 bases between the two ends. CDR3 sequence reads: CACKHLRDIQFF. For the CDR3, the DNA is TGTGCCTGTAAACATCTCCGGGACATCCAGTTCTTC.

In regard to this clone: This same CDR3 is encoded by further DNA sequences in the sample. The V gene is TRBV27, the J gene TRBJ1-2; 7 bases match TRBD1. Trimming took 4 bases from V and 4 from J; bases not matched to a gene: 3. The CDR3 runs to 13 residues. The germline V gene has CDR1 MNHEY and CDR2 SMNVEV (reference sequence). This CDR3 reads CASSSGTAYGYTF. The CDR3 DNA sequence: TGTGCCAGCAGTTCCGGGACAGCCTATGGCTACACCTTC.

A single count supports this clone. The V call is TRBV18, the J call TRBJ1-2; tentative D call: TRBD1 (6 bases). The CDR3 loop spans 14 amino acids. Germline CDR1 is KGHSH and CDR2 is LQKENI. Trimming removed 2 bases from V and 4 bases from J, with 11 bases in between. For the CDR3, the DNA is TGTGCCAGCTCACCAGGATCCAGGGGCTATGGCTACACCTTC. Translating gives CASSPGSRGYGYTF. Full variable domain (missing parts from reference TRBV18 and TRBJ1-2): NAGVMQNPRHLVRRRGQEARLRCSPMKGHSHVYWYRQLPEEGLKFMVYLQKENIIDESGMPKERFSAEFPKEGPSILRIQQVVRGDSAAYFCASSPGSRGYGYTFGSGTRLTVV.

This clone has only a few counts. The rearrangement uses TRBV7-2 and TRBJ1-5; no definite D call. CDR1 is SGHTA, CDR2 FQGNSA, per germline. Trimming removed 6 bases from V and 1 base from J, with 16 bases in between. This CDR3 spans 16 amino acids. The CDR3 sequence is CASSLGSGASNQPQHF. As DNA, the CDR3 is TGTGCCAGCAGTCTAGGATCGGGTGCCAGCAATCAGCCCCAGCATTTT.

There are a few counts of this clone. The V gene is TRBV7-9, the J gene TRBJ2-7, with 7 bases aligning to TRBD1. The CDR3 extends over 15 amino acids. The V segment lost 5 bases and the J segment 2 bases; nucleotides outside the gene matches: 9. CDR1 is SEHNR, CDR2 FQNEAQ, per germline (reference sequence). For the CDR3, the DNA is TGTGCCAGCAGCCATCGTGGGACAGCCCCCTACGAGCAGTACTTC. It yields the protein CASSHRGTAPYEQYF.

The DNA for the CDR3 is TGTGCCAGCAGCTCCCGGACAGGGGGAGTTGAAGCTTTCTTT. Translated: CASSSRTGGVEAFF. The gene calls are TRBV11-2 and TRBJ1-1; TRBD1 matches 10 bases. The CDR3 has 14 amino acids. Germline V gene data show CDR1 as SGHAT and CDR2 as FQNNGV. Unmatched junction bases numbered 6, after V lost 4 bases and J lost 7 bases. The full variable domain, its missing parts supplied by reference TRBV11-2 and TRBJ1-1, is EAGVAQSPRYKIIEKRQSVAFWCNPISGHATLYWYQQILGQGPKLLIQFQNNGVVDDSQLPKDRFSAERLKGVDSTLKIQPAKLEDSAVYLCASSSRTGGVEAFFGQGTRLTVV.

The V call is TRBV25-1, the J call TRBJ1-2, with TRBD1 as a possible D gene (6 bases). Germline V gene data show CDR1 as MGHDK and CDR2 as SYGVNS. Trimming removed 2 bases from V and 3 bases from J, with 10 bases in between. The CDR3 loop spans 14 amino acids. As DNA, the CDR3 is TGTGCCAGCAGTGAAGGGGGGCTTTACTATGGCTACACCTTC. As protein: CASSEGGLYYGYTF.

This sequence joins TRBV14 and TRBJ2-5; D gene ambiguous. The CDR3 consists of 15 residues. The germline CDR1 and CDR2 sequences are SGHDN and FVKESK. Trimming shortened V by 1 base and J by 2 bases, and 11 bases separated the two germline ends. The CDR3: CASSQVGGIQETQYF. CDR3 bases: TGTGCCAGCAGCCAAGTGGGTGGGATTCAAGAGACCCAGTACTTC.

V is TRBV19 and J is TRBJ1-1; D not resolved. V was pared by 4 bases and J by 4 bases, with 10 bases between. CDR3 length: 13 amino acids. Germline V gene lookup returns CDR1 LNHDA and CDR2 SQIVND (reference sequence). The CDR3 sequence: CASSTQEITEAFF. In DNA form, the CDR3 reads TGTGCCAGTAGTACCCAGGAGATCACTGAAGCTTTCTTT.

The chain links TRBV4-1 to TRBJ1-1, with D perhaps matching TRBD1 (5 bases). This CDR3 is built from 13 residues. Looked up from germline, CDR1 is MGHRA and CDR2 is YSYEKL. Trimming took 0 bases from V and 4 from J, leaving 6 bases between them. CDR3 sequence: CASSQDRGTEAFF. The CDR3 DNA reads as TGCGCCAGCAGCCAAGATAGGGGCACTGAAGCTTTCTTT.

J is TRBJ2-2 and V is TRBV5-1, with 7 bases identical to TRBD1. The germline CDR1 and CDR2 sequences are SGHRS and YFSETQ. J gave up 4 bases and V 3 bases, and 6 bases lay outside the gene matches. There are 15 residues in the CDR3. The CDR3 region is CASSYSGGTTGELFF. The CDR3 bases are TGCGCCAGCAGCTACTCAGGGGGTACCACCGGGGAGCTGTTTTTT. Full variable domain (rest looked up from reference TRBV5-1 and TRBJ2-2): KAGVTQTPRYLIKTRGQQVTLSCSPISGHRSVSWYQQTPGQGLQFLFEYFSETQRNKGNFPGRFSGRQFSNSRSEMNVSTLELGDSALYLCASSYSGGTTGELFFGEGSRLTVL.

This clone has just a few counts. The genes are TRBV5-1 and TRBJ2-5, with D hard to call. Per germline, CDR1 SGHRS and CDR2 YFSETQ. The CDR3 consists of 11 residues. V shed 4 bases and J shed 3 bases, with 4 bases lying between them. DNA for the CDR3: TGCGCCAGCAGCAACGAAGAGACCCAGTACTTC. Amino acids: CASSNEETQYF.

This sequence joins TRBV6-5 and TRBJ2-3; the match to TRBD2 covers 12 bases. Germline loops: CDR1 MNHEY, CDR2 SVGAGI. This CDR3 is built from 14 residues. The J segment lost 8 bases and the V segment lost 5 bases, leaving 5 bases of the junction unmatched. CDR3 sequence (DNA): TGTGCCAGCAGTGGACTAGCGGGGTTGGGTACGCAGTATTTT. Translated: CASSGLAGLGTQYF.

The gene calls are TRBV27 and TRBJ1-2, with TRBD1 identical over 7 bases. Trimming took 0 bases from V and 0 from J; bases not matched to a gene: 4. The CDR3 runs 16 residues. The germline CDR1 and CDR2 sequences are MNHEY and SMNVEV (reference sequence). The CDR3 coding sequence is TGTGCCAGCAGTTTATCAGGGACAGTGGCTAACTATGGCTACACCTTC. Protein: CASSLSGTVANYGYTF.

The rearrangement uses TRBV10-2 and TRBJ1-5; a weak D match, TRBD1 (5 bases). This CDR3 comprises 14 residues. The V gene lost 8 bases and the J gene lost 0 bases, with 11 bases spanning the gap. Germline CDR1 and CDR2: WSHSY and SAAADI. The CDR3 loop reads CASSDSNSNQPQHF. As DNA, the CDR3 is TGCGCCAGCTCCGACAGTAATAGCAATCAGCCCCAGCATTTT.

This sequence joins TRBV6-6 and TRBJ1-2; 7 bases are a match to TRBD1. Germline-derived CDR1 and CDR2 are MNHNY and SVGAGI (reference sequence). After removal of 7 bases from V and 4 bases from J, the junction contained 9 bases not matched to a gene. This CDR3 contains 14 residues. CDR3 amino acids: CASTNGDRFYGYTF. CDR3 DNA sequence: TGTGCCAGCACTAACGGGGACAGATTCTATGGCTACACCTTC.

This chain connects TRBV5-1 to TRBJ1-4; 7 bases line up with TRBD1. Germline V gene data show CDR1 as SGHRS and CDR2 as YFSETQ. Germline trimming cut 8 bases from V and 4 bases from J; bases unmatched to any gene: 8. There are 14 residues in the CDR3. The CDR3 is CASKPGQINEKLFF. DNA of the CDR3: TGCGCCAGTAAACCGGGACAGATTAATGAAAAACTGTTTTTT.

The chain recombines TRBV27 with TRBJ2-3; 8 bases align to TRBD2. The CDR3 covers 17 residues. The trim removed 7 bases at V and 5 bases at J, leaving 17 bases unmatched. The V gene's germline CDR1 is MNHEY and CDR2 SMNVEV (reference sequence). This chain's CDR3 is CASNSERGRAFKDTQYF. CDR3 DNA sequence: TGTGCCAGCAATAGCGAGCGGGGGCGAGCCTTTAAAGATACGCAGTATTTT.

In its sample, this clone was seen a few times. The gene calls are TRBV29-1 and TRBJ2-3; 8 bases are a match to TRBD2. The CDR3 is 13 amino acids. From germline, CDR1 is SQVTM and CDR2 ANQGSEA. V shed 7 bases and J 2 bases; nucleotides not matched to a gene: 5. CDR3 protein: CSETSGNTDTQYF. The CDR3 DNA reads as TGCAGCGAAACTAGCGGCAACACAGATACGCAGTATTTT.

V is TRBV30 and J is TRBJ1-1; D unclear. The CDR3 contains 12 residues. Germline assignment: CDR1 GTSNPN and CDR2 SVGIG (reference sequence). V gave up 4 bases and J gave up 7 bases, with 13 bases separating them. The CDR3 DNA reads as TGTGCCTGGACCCGGCCACCTGATGAAGCTTTCTTT. It is translated as CAWTRPPDEAFF.

V gene TRBV7-2 combines with J gene TRBJ2-7; the D gene is possibly TRBD1 (6 bases). CDR3 size: 13 residues. V lost 4 bases and J lost 6, with 13 bases in between. The V gene's germline CDR1 is SGHTA and CDR2 FQGNSA. The CDR3 loop is CASSWTVISEQYF. In DNA form, the CDR3 reads TGTGCCAGCAGCTGGACAGTAATCTCCGAGCAGTACTTC.

This clone was detected a few times. The CDR3 sequence is CASKGQGIGEQYF. The CDR3 region has the DNA TGTGCCAGCAAGGGACAGGGGATCGGCGAGCAGTACTTC. The chain couples TRBV25-1 to TRBJ2-7; the match to TRBD1 covers 10 bases. V lost 7 bases, J lost 6 bases, and 6 bases stayed unmatched. Germline loops: CDR1 MGHDK, CDR2 SYGVNS. CDR3 length equals 13 residues.

The rearrangement uses TRBV11-1 and TRBJ2-7; unclear D gene. The CDR3 extends over 12 amino acids. The V end lost 5 bases, the J end lost 5 bases, and 10 bases lay between the germline ends. Per germline, CDR1 SGHAT and CDR2 FQDESV (reference sequence). CDR3 nucleotide sequence: TGTGCCAGCAGCACCCTTTCTAACGAGCAGTACTTC. Protein sequence: CASSTLSNEQYF.